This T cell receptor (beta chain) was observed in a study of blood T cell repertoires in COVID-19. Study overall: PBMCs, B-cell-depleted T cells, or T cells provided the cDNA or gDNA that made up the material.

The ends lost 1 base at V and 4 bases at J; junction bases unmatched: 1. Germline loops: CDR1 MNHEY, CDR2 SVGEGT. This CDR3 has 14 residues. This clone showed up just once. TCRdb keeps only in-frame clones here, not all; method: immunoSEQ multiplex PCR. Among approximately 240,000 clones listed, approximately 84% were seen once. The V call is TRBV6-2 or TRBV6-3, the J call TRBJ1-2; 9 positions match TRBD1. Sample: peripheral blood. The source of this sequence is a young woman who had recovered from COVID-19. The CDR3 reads CASSYLTGGYGYTF. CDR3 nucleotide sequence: TGTGCCAGCAGTTACTTGACAGGGGGCTATGGCTACACCTTC.